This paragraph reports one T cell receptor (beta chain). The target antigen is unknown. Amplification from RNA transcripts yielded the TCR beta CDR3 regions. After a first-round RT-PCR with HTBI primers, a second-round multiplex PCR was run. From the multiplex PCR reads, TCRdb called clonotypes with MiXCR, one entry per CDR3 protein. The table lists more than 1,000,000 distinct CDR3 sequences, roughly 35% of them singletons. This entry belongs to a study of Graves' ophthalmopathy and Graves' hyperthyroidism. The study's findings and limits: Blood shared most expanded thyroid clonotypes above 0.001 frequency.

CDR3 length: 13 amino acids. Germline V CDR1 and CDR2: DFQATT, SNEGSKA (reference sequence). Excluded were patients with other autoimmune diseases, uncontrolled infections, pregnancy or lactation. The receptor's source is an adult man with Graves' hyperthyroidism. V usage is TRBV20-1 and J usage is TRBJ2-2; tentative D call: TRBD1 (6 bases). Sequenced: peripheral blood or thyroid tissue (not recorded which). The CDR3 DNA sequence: TGCAGCGGGTCCAGGGGCTACACCGGGGAGCTGTTTTTT. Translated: CSGSRGYTGELFF.